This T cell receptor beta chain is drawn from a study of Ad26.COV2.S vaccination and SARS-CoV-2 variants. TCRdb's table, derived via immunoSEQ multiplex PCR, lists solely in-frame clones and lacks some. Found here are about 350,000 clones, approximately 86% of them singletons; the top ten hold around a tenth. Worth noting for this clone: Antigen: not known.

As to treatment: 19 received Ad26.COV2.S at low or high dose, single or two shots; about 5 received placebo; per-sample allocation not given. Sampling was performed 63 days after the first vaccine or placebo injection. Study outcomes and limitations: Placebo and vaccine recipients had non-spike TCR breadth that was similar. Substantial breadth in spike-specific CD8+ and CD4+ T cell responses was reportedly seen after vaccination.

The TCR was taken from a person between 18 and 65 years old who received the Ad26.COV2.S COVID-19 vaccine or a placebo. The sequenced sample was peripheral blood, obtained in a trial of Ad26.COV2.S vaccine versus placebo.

This CDR3 reads CSVEGGGVRALGYGYTF. The CDR3 bases are TGCAGCGTTGAAGGCGGTGGAGTCAGGGCATTGGGCTATGGCTACACCTTC. The chain combines TRBV29-1 with TRBJ1-2; weak D call: TRBD1 (5 bases). The CDR3 is made up of 17 amino acids. The germline CDR1 and CDR2 sequences are SQVTM and ANQGSEA. Trimming pared 1 base from V and 4 bases from J, leaving 22 bases between.